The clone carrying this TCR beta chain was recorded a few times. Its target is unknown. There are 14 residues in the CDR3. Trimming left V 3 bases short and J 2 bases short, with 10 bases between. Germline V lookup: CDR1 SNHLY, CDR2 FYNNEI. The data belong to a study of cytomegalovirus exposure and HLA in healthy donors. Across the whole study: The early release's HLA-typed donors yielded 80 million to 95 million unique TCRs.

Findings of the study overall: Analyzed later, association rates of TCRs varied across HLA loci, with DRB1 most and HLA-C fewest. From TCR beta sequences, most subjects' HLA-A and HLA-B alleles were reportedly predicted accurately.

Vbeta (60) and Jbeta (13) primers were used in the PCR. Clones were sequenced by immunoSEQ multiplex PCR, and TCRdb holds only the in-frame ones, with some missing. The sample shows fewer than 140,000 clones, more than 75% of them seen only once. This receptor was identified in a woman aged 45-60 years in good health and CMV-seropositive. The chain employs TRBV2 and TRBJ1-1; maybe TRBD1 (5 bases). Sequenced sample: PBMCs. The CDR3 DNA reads TGTGCCAGCAGTGATTTAGACAGCAACACTGAAGCTTTCTTT. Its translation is CASSDLDSNTEAFF.